The clone carrying this TCR beta chain was seen at least ten times. Its antigen remains unknown. The CDR3 end lies 3 residues beyond the end of the read and is filled in from the germline J gene. These data come from a study of T cell clonality in common variable immunodeficiency. Findings and limits, study-wide: Fewer TCRbeta clones were shared among CVID subjects than controls. Common variable immunodeficiency TCR beta sequences reportedly had fewer deletions and N-nucleotide insertions. CVID subjects showed higher TCRbeta clonality than healthy controls.

Control and CVID samples contributed equal amounts of genomic DNA. Here immunoSEQ multiplex PCR was the method, and the copy in TCRdb shows in-frame clones only, minus some. Recorded here are 25,000 to 35,000 clones, none singletons. Both groups were predominantly of Caucasian heritage. The CDR3 is 11 residues long. Germline V lookup: CDR1 SNHLY, CDR2 FYNNEI. This clonotype originated in a human donor with common variable immunodeficiency. V and J are TRBV2 and TRBJ2-3, with 7 bases matching TRBD1. The specimen was peripheral blood mononuclear cells. CDR3 DNA (partial): TGTGCCAGCAGGGCGACAGGGACG. It specifies CASRATGT. The full CDR3 protein is CASRATGTQYF.